These 25 T cell receptor beta chains originate from one sample sequenced in a study of OX40 agonist ivuxolimab in advanced cancers. The library was made by the immunoSEQ multiplex PCR assay. Drawn from immuneACCESS, this table holds only the in-frame rearrangements with V and J called that TCRdb kept. Clones are partly lost; checked studies trace under half to an unresolved V gene and leave the rest unexplained. Recorded for this sample are around 100,000 clones; around nine tenths of them occurred a single time. The top ten hold around 0.32% of the sample. This sample comprised CD4+ or CD8+ T cells sorted from blood, obtained in a trial of the OX40 agonist ivuxolimab. The receptors derive from an adult with an advanced solid tumor such as melanoma, head and neck, liver or kidney cancer.

This clone has more than one count but fewer than ten. V usage is TRBV6-5 and J usage is TRBJ1-2, with 7 bases matching TRBD1. The CDR3 has 15 residues. Trimming removed 2 bases from V and 3 bases from J; junction bases left unmatched: 6. The V gene's germline CDR1 is MNHEY and CDR2 SVGAGI. The CDR3 region has the DNA TGTGCCAGCAGTTACCAAGACAGGGTAGACTATGGCTACACCTTC. It specifies CASSYQDRVDYGYTF.

The chain uses TRBV28 and TRBJ2-3; 7 nucleotides match TRBD1. The germline gives CDR1 MDHEN, CDR2 SYDVKM. The J segment lost 2 bases and the V segment lost 8 bases, leaving 10 bases of the junction unmatched. The CDR3 has 15 residues. CDR3 sequence: CASLDRAASTDTQYF. DNA for the CDR3: TGTGCCAGCTTAGACAGGGCCGCCTCCACAGATACGCAGTATTTT. Looking up the rest from reference TRBV28 and TRBJ2-3 gives the full variable domain: DVKVTQSSRYLVKRTGEKVFLECVQDMDHENMFWYRQDPGLGLRLIYFSYDVKMKEKGDIPEGYSVSREKKERFSLILESASTNQTSMYLCASLDRAASTDTQYFGPGTRLTVL.

The chain employs TRBV7-2 and TRBJ2-5; 9 nucleotides agree with TRBD2. Matching the DNA end better, TRBJ2-7 makes the J call doubtful. Germline-derived CDR1 and CDR2 are SGHTA and FQGNSA. CDR3 size: 15 residues. CDR3 coding DNA: TGTGCCAGCAGCTTGGCCGGGACTAGCCCCTACGAGCAGTACTTC. Protein sequence: CASSLAGTSPYEQYF.

J is TRBJ2-1 and V is TRBV6-6, with a weak D call TRBD2 (6 bases). The CDR3 sequence is 15 residues long. Germline V CDR1 and CDR2: MNHNY, SVGAGI (reference sequence). Trimming pared 2 bases from V and 0 bases from J, leaving 8 bases between. The CDR3 DNA reads TGTGCCAGCAGTTACGCCGGGAGCTCCTACAATGAGCAGTTCTTC. Translated, it gives CASSYAGSSYNEQFF.

The chain recombines TRBV27 with TRBJ2-1; TRBD2 matches 12 bases. The V gene end was trimmed by 1 base and the J gene end by 7 bases; junction bases not matched to a gene: 14. Germline values: CDR1 MNHEY, CDR2 SMNVEV (reference sequence). The CDR3 is made up of 19 amino acids. CDR3 sequence reads: CASSLFASGRATPLNEQFF. In DNA form, the CDR3 reads TGTGCCAGCAGTTTATTTGCTAGCGGGAGGGCCACACCGTTGAATGAGCAGTTCTTC.

V usage is TRBV7-2 and J usage is TRBJ2-2, with D hard to call. Trimming left V 6 bases short and J 2 bases short, with 16 bases between. The germline V gene encodes CDR1 SGHTA and CDR2 FQGNSA. The CDR3 sequence is 16 residues long. The chain's CDR3 is CASRSDQTPNTGELFF. The CDR3 bases are TGTGCCAGCAGGTCGGATCAGACCCCCAACACCGGGGAGCTGTTTTTT.

The V gene is TRBV5-4, the J gene TRBJ2-1, with 15 positions matching TRBD2. Germline V gene data show CDR1 as SGHNT and CDR2 as YYREEE (reference sequence). V lost 4 bases, J lost 8 bases, and 7 bases stayed unmatched. The CDR3 contains 16 residues. The CDR3 DNA follows: TGTGCCAGCAGCCGGACTAGCGGGAGGGAGGGCGATGAGCAGTTCTTC. Translated: CASSRTSGREGDEQFF.

The rearrangement uses TRBV5-4 and TRBJ2-3; no reliable D call. Germline V gene data show CDR1 as SGHNT and CDR2 as YYREEE (reference sequence). This CDR3 has 16 residues. The V and J ends lost 2 bases and 1 base respectively, with 14 bases between them. In nucleotides, the CDR3 is TGTGCCAGCAGCTTAGGGTCGGTGACGGGCACAGATACGCAGTATTTT. Translation gives CASSLGSVTGTDTQYF.

The chain joins TRBV2 to TRBJ2-7; D is ambiguous. Trimming removed 8 bases from V and 6 bases from J, with 17 bases in between. Germline V gene lookup returns CDR1 SNHLY and CDR2 FYNNEI. The CDR3 runs 13 residues. CDR3 nucleotides: TGTGCCAGCGCCATGCAGCTTGAATTCGAGCAGTACTTC. Amino acids: CASAMQLEFEQYF.

The gene calls are TRBV5-6 and TRBJ2-5, with 10 nucleotides matching TRBD1. Germline V gene data show CDR1 as SGHDT and CDR2 as YYEEEE. Unmatched junction bases numbered 4, after V lost 3 bases and J lost 5 bases. There are 14 residues in the CDR3. CDR3 DNA sequence: TGTGCCAGCAGCTCGGGACAGGGGCTTGAGACCCAGTACTTC. Translated: CASSSGQGLETQYF.

The chain combines TRBV25-1 with TRBJ1-4; 9 nucleotides agree with TRBD1. The CDR3 runs 17 residues. Germline V gene lookup returns CDR1 MGHDK and CDR2 SYGVNS. J lost 3 bases, V lost 4 bases, and 9 bases had no gene match. The CDR3 DNA follows: TGTGCCAGCAGTGGTTCACAGGGGGCTCGGGCTAATGAAAAACTGTTTTTT. This encodes CASSGSQGARANEKLFF.

As to this clone: The same CDR3 is also encoded by other DNA sequences in this sample. The V call is TRBV5-1, the J call TRBJ2-1; 15 positions agree with TRBD2. The germline V gene has CDR1 SGHRS and CDR2 YFSETQ. The CDR3 is 18 residues long. V lost 4 bases and J lost 2; bases outside the gene matches: 7. The CDR3: CASSPGGTSGRTYNEQFF. The DNA of the CDR3 is TGCGCCAGCAGCCCAGGGGGGACTAGCGGGAGGACCTACAATGAGCAGTTCTTC.

The chain uses TRBV18 and TRBJ2-5; D is undetermined. The V and J ends lost 5 bases and 1 base respectively, with 11 bases between them. Germline V gives CDR1 KGHSH, CDR2 LQKENI. This CDR3 has 14 amino acids. In nucleotides, the CDR3 is TGTGCCAGCTCAAGTCAATCAGGCCAAGAGACCCAGTACTTC. Its translation is CASSSQSGQETQYF.

The chain couples TRBV2 to TRBJ2-3, with D tentatively TRBD2 (7 bases). The germline gives CDR1 SNHLY, CDR2 FYNNEI. Trimming shortened V by 5 bases and J by 1 base, and 22 bases separated the two germline ends. The CDR3 has 18 amino acids. The CDR3 DNA is TGTGCCAGCAGTCCCCCAGGGGCGGGAGCCATCCGCACAGATACGCAGTATTTT. Translation: CASSPPGAGAIRTDTQYF.

The chain recombines TRBV11-2 with TRBJ2-3; possible D gene TRBD1, 6 bases. The CDR3 runs 14 residues. V was pared by 2 bases and J by 3 bases, with 9 bases between. Germline-derived CDR1 and CDR2 are SGHAT and FQNNGV. The CDR3: CASSLNRVTDTQYF. The CDR3 DNA is TGTGCCAGCAGCTTAAACAGGGTTACAGATACGCAGTATTTT.

The J gene is TRBJ2-1, the V gene TRBV28; the match to TRBD2 covers 11 bases. CDR3 length: 15 amino acids. CDR1 is MDHEN, CDR2 SYDVKM, per germline. J lost 9 bases, V lost 6 bases, and 10 bases had no gene match. The CDR3 bases are TGTGCCAGCAGGCCGACTAGCGGGACTGGCGCTGAGCAGTTCTTC. It encodes CASRPTSGTGAEQFF. The full variable domain, rest sourced from reference TRBV28 and TRBJ2-1, is DVKVTQSSRYLVKRTGEKVFLECVQDMDHENMFWYRQDPGLGLRLIYFSYDVKMKEKGDIPEGYSVSREKKERFSLILESASTNQTSMYLCASRPTSGTGAEQFFGPGTRLTVL.

This chain links TRBV20-1 with TRBJ1-2; the D is unclear. From germline, CDR1 is DFQATT and CDR2 SNEGSKA (reference sequence). CDR3 length: 11 residues. Trimming left V 3 bases short and J 4 bases short, with 6 bases between. CDR3 residues: CSASEGYGYTF. CDR3 DNA: TGCAGTGCTAGTGAGGGCTATGGCTACACCTTC.

The chain is built from TRBV5-1 and TRBJ2-3, with D perhaps matching TRBD1 or TRBD2 (6 bases each). Germline V gives CDR1 SGHRS, CDR2 YFSETQ. This CDR3 has 15 residues. The V end lost 6 bases, the J end lost 10 bases, and 24 bases lay between the germline ends. CDR3 bases: TGCGCCAGCACCCCCGGGGGCCTAGAGACTCGGTCGCAGTATTTT. Translation: CASTPGGLETRSQYF.

The chain uses TRBV19 and TRBJ1-3; D gene ambiguous. The V end was cut by 9 bases, the J end by 4 bases, with 16 bases between. The germline V gene has CDR1 LNHDA and CDR2 SQIVND (reference sequence). The CDR3 spans 14 residues. CDR3 amino acids: CASLSSGLGNTIYF. CDR3 nucleotides: TGTGCCAGCCTCTCGTCGGGGTTGGGAAACACCATATATTTT.

V usage is TRBV6-5 and J usage is TRBJ2-3; D is undetermined. The V and J ends lost 5 bases and 4 bases respectively, with 13 bases between them. The CDR3 is made up of 14 amino acids. The V gene's germline CDR1 is MNHEY and CDR2 SVGAGI. Here the CDR3 reads CASSQWASPDTQYF. Written as DNA, the CDR3 is TGTGCCAGCAGTCAGTGGGCCAGTCCAGATACGCAGTATTTT.

V and J are TRBV5-1 and TRBJ2-4; TRBD2 might be the D (5 bases). CDR1 is SGHRS and CDR2 is YFSETQ in the germline V gene. With 3 bases removed from V and 0 bases from J, the gap between germline ends came to 13 bases. The CDR3 runs 16 residues. The CDR3 loop is CASSSDIGLAKNIQYF. The CDR3 DNA reads as TGCGCCAGCAGCTCCGACATTGGACTAGCCAAAAACATTCAGTACTTC.

The chain employs TRBV6-1 and TRBJ1-1; D uncertain. The germline CDR1 and CDR2 sequences are MNHNS and SASEGT. V lost 5 bases and J lost 4, with 14 bases in between. This CDR3 has 14 residues. Here the CDR3 reads CASSFSRSVTEAFF. As DNA, the CDR3 is TGTGCCAGCAGTTTTAGCAGGTCGGTCACTGAAGCTTTCTTT.

The chain carries TRBV10-3 and TRBJ1-4, with D maybe TRBD1 (6 bases). The CDR3 consists of 14 residues. Trimming left V 6 bases short and J 2 bases short, with 10 bases between. Germline V gene data show CDR1 as ENHRY and CDR2 as SYGVKD. CDR3 coding DNA: TGTGCCATCAGGGCAGGGGTTACTAATGAAAAACTGTTTTTT. This sequence encodes CAIRAGVTNEKLFF.

The CDR3 protein is CASSAIQGGGTDTQYF. CDR3 sequence (DNA): TGTGCCAGCAGCGCGATACAGGGAGGCGGCACAGATACGCAGTATTTT. This chain connects TRBV9 to TRBJ2-3, with D tentatively TRBD1 or TRBD2 (6 bases each). The V and J ends lost 3 bases and 1 base respectively, with 15 bases between them. This CDR3 spans 16 amino acids. The germline gives CDR1 SGDLS, CDR2 YYNGEE.

This clone has just one count. CDR3 bases: TGTGCCAGCAGCCCAGACAGGACAATACAAGAGACCCAGTACTTC. It yields the protein CASSPDRTIQETQYF. This chain joins TRBV11-2 and TRBJ2-5, with a possible D match to TRBD1 (6 bases). Germline assignment: CDR1 SGHAT and CDR2 FQNNGV. V was pared by 5 bases and J by 2 bases, with 15 bases between. The CDR3 length is 15 residues. The variable domain in full, completed from reference TRBV11-2 and TRBJ2-5, reads EAGVAQSPRYKIIEKRQSVAFWCNPISGHATLYWYQQILGQGPKLLIQFQNNGVVDDSQLPKDRFSAERLKGVDSTLKIQPAKLEDSAVYLCASSPDRTIQETQYFGPGTRLLVL.